Below, 23 T cell receptor beta chains from the same sample are listed, as sequenced in a study of coeliac disease. Overall study results and limits: Lower clonality than controls marked TRB and TRG repertoires from active celiac intraepithelial and lamina propria samples.

TCRdb's copy holds only in-frame clones and misses some; the assay was immunoSEQ multiplex PCR. The data show 4,200 or so clones, under 80% seen once. No cognate antigen is known for these TCRs. Sequencing was carried out using intraepithelial lymphocytes from the gut. Every receptor here comes from a man aged 70 or older with active celiac disease.

The chain carries TRBV11-3 and TRBJ2-2, with unresolved D. Trimming removed 1 base from V and 5 bases from J, with 5 bases in between. The V gene's germline CDR1 is SGHNT and CDR2 YENEEA. The CDR3 extends over 13 amino acids. The DNA for the CDR3 is TGTGCCAGCAGCTTAGTTCGTACCGGGGAGCTGTTTTTT. It yields the protein CASSLVRTGELFF.

This chain joins TRBV5-1 and TRBJ2-5; 8 nucleotides line up with TRBD1. The CDR3 has 14 residues. The V gene end was trimmed by 5 bases and the J gene end by 1 base; junction bases not matched to a gene: 4. Germline V lookup: CDR1 SGHRS, CDR2 YFSETQ. The CDR3 DNA reads as TGCGCCAGCAGGCGGGGACAGGCCCAAGAGACCCAGTACTTC. Protein: CASRRGQAQETQYF.

The chain carries TRBV6-5 and TRBJ1-1; TRBD1 matches 7 bases. Trimming cost V 8 bases and J 5 bases; bases outside gene matches: 2. From germline, CDR1 is MNHEY and CDR2 SVGAGI. The CDR3 has 11 amino acids. For the CDR3, the DNA is TGTGCCAGCCTGGACAGGACTGAAGCTTTCTTT. Translation gives CASLDRTEAFF.

The rearrangement joins TRBV28 to TRBJ1-5, with D unclear. This CDR3 is 16 amino acids long. The V gene lost 2 bases and the J gene lost 0 bases, with 11 bases spanning the gap. From germline, CDR1 is MDHEN and CDR2 SYDVKM. CDR3 DNA sequence: TGTGCCAGCAGTTTACTCGGGTATAGTAGCAATCAGCCCCAGCATTTT. Protein product: CASSLLGYSSNQPQHF.

The chain uses TRBV7-2 and TRBJ2-7; 8 positions match TRBD2. V lost 5 bases and J lost 6; bases outside the gene matches: 12. Germline CDR1 is SGHTA and CDR2 is FQGNSA. The CDR3 loop spans 15 amino acids. The CDR3 DNA sequence: TGTGCCAGCAGCAAACCCGGGACTAGTTCGTTCGAGCAGTACTTC. Translation gives CASSKPGTSSFEQYF.

The chain joins TRBV4-2 to TRBJ2-3, with 15 bases lining up with TRBD2. Trimming removed 4 bases from V and 2 bases from J; junction bases left unmatched: 4. The CDR3 covers 17 residues. From germline, CDR1 is LGHNA and CDR2 YNFKEQ. The CDR3 protein is CASSPWTSGGVTDTQYF. The CDR3, as DNA: TGTGCCAGCAGCCCCTGGACTAGCGGGGGGGTCACAGATACGCAGTATTTT.

The genes are TRBV11-2 and TRBJ1-4; D perhaps matches TRBD1 (5 bases). The CDR3 runs 15 residues. Trimming removed 4 bases at V and 8 bases at J, with 17 bases between. The germline V gene has CDR1 SGHAT and CDR2 FQNNGV. DNA for the CDR3: TGTGCCAGCAGCTCTCAGATGGAGGGGAGGGAAAAACTGTTTTTT. Translation gives CASSSQMEGREKLFF.

The rearrangement joins TRBV19 to TRBJ2-1; no firm D call. The CDR3 length is 13 residues. Germline-derived CDR1 and CDR2 are LNHDA and SQIVND (reference sequence). V shed 9 bases and J shed 16 bases, with 25 bases lying between them. The CDR3 reads CASNPPRGPKPFF. Here the CDR3 DNA reads TGTGCCAGCAATCCTCCCCGCGGCCCAAAGCCTTTCTTC.

The genes are TRBV28 and TRBJ1-6; weak D call: TRBD1 (5 bases). The CDR3 length is 14 residues. Trimming removed 4 bases at V and 9 bases at J, with 13 bases between. Germline V gene lookup returns CDR1 MDHEN and CDR2 SYDVKM. In DNA, the CDR3 is TGTGCCAGCAGTTACCTCCCCGGGGGTTCACCCCTCCACTTT. It specifies CASSYLPGGSPLHF.

V is TRBV5-1 and J is TRBJ2-1; D is perhaps TRBD1 (6 bases). V lost 5 bases, J lost 0 bases, and 9 bases lay in between. The CDR3 extends over 14 amino acids. CDR1 and CDR2 from the germline V gene are SGHRS and YFSETQ. CDR3 residues: CASRGTSSYNEQFF. The CDR3 DNA sequence: TGCGCCAGCAGGGGGACAAGCTCCTACAATGAGCAGTTCTTC.

This chain links TRBV30 with TRBJ1-2; maybe TRBD1 (6 bases). CDR1 and CDR2 (germline): GTSNPN, SVGIG (reference sequence). The V gene lost 0 bases and the J gene lost 9 bases, with 8 bases spanning the gap. CDR3 length: 11 residues. The CDR3 DNA follows: TGTGCCTGGAGTGTAGGGGGAAGCTACACCTTC. Amino acid sequence: CAWSVGGSYTF.

The J gene is TRBJ2-7, the V gene TRBV29-1; 11 positions agree with TRBD1. Per germline, CDR1 SQVTM and CDR2 ANQGSEA. V trimming: 7 bases; J trimming: 2 bases; junction bases outside the gene matches: 4. The CDR3 is made up of 13 amino acids. CDR3: CSAQGQGAYEQYF. CDR3 nucleotides: TGCAGCGCCCAGGGACAGGGGGCCTACGAGCAGTACTTC.

The V gene is TRBV6-5, the J gene TRBJ1-6; D not certain. The CDR3 is 13 residues long. Germline lookup yields CDR1 MNHEY and CDR2 SVGAGI. V shed 8 bases and J shed 8 bases, with 13 bases lying between them. In DNA form, the CDR3 reads TGTGCCAGCTCAGGACTGAGGGATTCACCCCTCCACTTT. Protein sequence: CASSGLRDSPLHF.

Only a few counts were recorded for this clone. The chain is built from TRBV5-6 and TRBJ2-3; 9 positions agree with TRBD2. The CDR3 has 17 residues. Germline V gene sequence: CDR1 SGHDT, CDR2 YYEEEE. V trimming: 0 bases; J trimming: 3 bases; junction bases outside the gene matches: 8. CDR3 residues: CASSLAFAGGRTDTQYF. The CDR3 nucleotides read TGTGCCAGCAGCTTGGCCTTCGCGGGAGGGCGGACAGATACGCAGTATTTT.

This clone occurred a few times. The V gene is TRBV4-1, the J gene TRBJ1-5; D unresolved. CDR3 length equals 15 residues. The V end was cut by 2 bases, the J end by 0 bases, with 8 bases between. The germline gives CDR1 MGHRA, CDR2 YSYEKL. The CDR3 loop is CASSQFGDSNQPQHF. Here the CDR3 DNA reads TGCGCCAGCAGCCAATTCGGTGATAGCAATCAGCCCCAGCATTTT.

The chain combines TRBV11-2 with TRBJ1-4; tentatively, D is TRBD1 (5 bases). The germline V gene has CDR1 SGHAT and CDR2 FQNNGV. The CDR3 has 15 amino acids. V lost 1 base to trimming and J lost 7 bases, with 13 bases between them. The chain's CDR3 is CASSLGQGYGEKLFF. CDR3 in DNA: TGTGCCAGCAGCTTAGGCCAGGGTTACGGTGAAAAACTGTTTTTT.

The J gene is TRBJ2-1, the V gene TRBV29-1; 10 bases line up with TRBD2. Germline V gene sequence: CDR1 SQVTM, CDR2 ANQGSEA. The CDR3 is 17 residues long. V lost 3 bases and J lost 0; bases outside the gene matches: 8. The CDR3 DNA is TGCAGCGTTGACAAGGGACTAGCGCCGATCTCCTACAATGAGCAGTTCTTC. This sequence encodes CSVDKGLAPISYNEQFF.

This clone was seen a handful of times. The genes are TRBV6-6 and TRBJ1-2; TRBD1 aligns across 9 bases. Germline lookup yields CDR1 MNHNY and CDR2 SVGAGI (reference sequence). After removal of 6 bases from V and 7 bases from J, the junction contained 9 bases not matched to a gene. This CDR3 spans 14 amino acids. The CDR3 region has the DNA TGTGCCAGCAGCGTGGACAGGGGACGCGGTGGCTACACCTTC. It specifies CASSVDRGRGGYTF.

There are a few counts of this clone. V gene TRBV12-5 combines with J gene TRBJ1-1; 9 bases align to TRBD1. This CDR3 has 13 residues. Germline V gives CDR1 LGHNT, CDR2 FRNRAP. The ends lost 6 bases at V and 5 bases at J; junction bases unmatched: 4. In nucleotides, the CDR3 is TGTGCTAGTGGAGAACAGGGGGCTACTGAAGCTTTCTTT. Protein: CASGEQGATEAFF. The full variable domain, its missing parts supplied by reference TRBV12-5 and TRBJ1-1, is DARVTQTPRHKVTEMGQEVTMRCQPILGHNTVFWYRQTMMQGLELLAYFRNRAPLDDSGMPKDRFSAEMPDATLATLKIQPSEPRDSAVYFCASGEQGATEAFFGQGTRLTVV.

The V call is TRBV13, the J call TRBJ2-7; D possibly corresponds to TRBD1 (6 bases). The ends were cut back, 3 bases at V and 3 bases at J, with 9 bases in the middle. The CDR3 length is 13 residues. Germline CDR1 and CDR2: PRHDT and FYEKMQ (reference sequence). This CDR3 reads CASSFLGGYEQYF. The CDR3 bases are TGTGCCAGCAGCTTCTTAGGGGGCTACGAGCAGTACTTC.

This clone was seen a single time. The V gene is TRBV6-1, the J gene TRBJ1-5, with a possible D match to TRBD1 (6 bases). V was shortened by 2 bases and J by 3 bases, with 17 bases between the two germline ends. Germline-derived CDR1 and CDR2 are MNHNS and SASEGT. The CDR3 runs to 17 residues. CDR3 nucleotides: TGTGCCAGCAGTGAATGGGCAGGGGCCCTTTTCAATCAGCCCCAGCATTTT. It yields the protein CASSEWAGALFNQPQHF.

The chain is built from TRBV18 and TRBJ2-7; 10 nucleotides align to TRBD1. CDR1 and CDR2 (germline): KGHSH, LQKENI. The CDR3 consists of 15 residues. V lost 4 bases, J lost 5 bases, and 8 bases stayed unmatched. The CDR3 sequence: CASSLDRGRWDEQYF. The CDR3 coding sequence is TGTGCCAGCTCACTAGACAGGGGGCGTTGGGACGAGCAGTACTTC.

This clone was recorded once. V and J are TRBV28 and TRBJ1-2, with a tentative D call TRBD1 (5 bases). Trimming removed 4 bases from V and 5 bases from J, with 11 bases in between. This CDR3 has 13 residues. CDR1 and CDR2 (germline): MDHEN, SYDVKM. CDR3 coding DNA: TGTGCCAGCAGTTGGGTCAGGGTTTATGGCTACACCTTC. Translated, it gives CASSWVRVYGYTF.